This is a list of T cell receptor beta chains from one sample in a study of blood T cell repertoires in COVID-19. TCRdb keeps only in-frame clones here, not all; method: immunoSEQ multiplex PCR. The sample comprises just under 40,000 clones, 75% to 90% of which are singletons, and 24% rests with the top ten. The source material was peripheral blood. The receptor set was obtained from a man aged 50 to 59 with active or convalescent COVID-19. Each CDR3 is given with its conserved first and last residue. D genes are given only for firm matches. A clone size is listed for some rows: how often the clone was seen (once, few, many), or a class if it is expanded.

V gene	J gene	D gene	clone size	CDR3 protein	CDR3 DNA
TRBV29-1	TRBJ1-2	TRBD1	-	CSVIGQGIDYGYTF	TGCAGCGTCATCGGACAGGGGATCGACTATGGCTACACCTTC
TRBV9	TRBJ2-7	-	-	CASSVGGDSYEQYF	TGTGCCAGCAGCGTAGGCGGGGACTCCTACGAGCAGTACTTC
TRBV15	TRBJ2-5	TRBD2	-	CATSRVGGVETQYF	TGTGCCACCAGCAGAGTTGGGGGGGTGGAGACCCAGTACTTC
TRBV5-5	TRBJ1-2	TRBD1	-	CASSPGTGYGYTF	TGTGCCAGCAGTCCCGGGACAGGATATGGCTACACCTTC
TRBV11-1	TRBJ1-2	-	-	CASVGGDINYGYTF	TGTGCCAGTGTGGGAGGGGACATCAACTATGGCTACACCTTC
TRBV4-2	TRBJ1-2	-	few	CASSQDLWRSGHYGYTF	TGTGCCAGCAGCCAAGATCTTTGGAGGAGTGGGCACTATGGCTACACCTTC
TRBV6-5	TRBJ1-1	-	-	CASGFRGKDTEAFF	TGTGCCAGCGGCTTCCGGGGGAAGGACACTGAAGCTTTCTTT
TRBV9	TRBJ2-6	TRBD2	-	CASSVASGSGANVLTF	TGTGCCAGCAGCGTAGCTAGCGGCTCTGGGGCCAACGTCCTGACTTTC
TRBV7-3	TRBJ1-1	TRBD1	-	CASSTDRVAEAFF	TGTGCCAGCAGCACGGACAGGGTGGCTGAAGCTTTCTTT
TRBV10-3	TRBJ1-1	-	-	CAISPTGNTEAFF	TGTGCCATCAGCCCAACAGGGAACACTGAAGCTTTCTTT
TRBV5-4	TRBJ1-5	-	once	CASSLGLNSNQPQHF	TGTGCCAGCAGCTTGGGCCTAAATAGCAATCAGCCCCAGCATTTT
TRBV7-8	TRBJ1-2	-	-	CASSPPTIGSYGYTF	TGTGCCAGCAGTCCCCCCACTATAGGATCCTATGGCTACACCTTC
TRBV9	TRBJ1-2	TRBD1	-	CASSVATTGSYGYTF	TGTGCCAGCAGCGTAGCTACGACAGGGTCCTATGGCTACACCTTC
TRBV3-1/TRBV3-2	TRBJ1-2	-	-	CASSRWTAGYTF	TGTGCCAGCAGCCGATGGACAGCGGGCTACACCTTC
TRBV7-9	TRBJ1-4	-	once	CASSPEGATNEKLFF	TGTGCCAGCAGCCCCGAAGGGGCAACTAATGAAAAACTGTTTTTT
TRBV24-1	TRBJ2-1	TRBD1	-	CATSGDRGRVYNEQFF	TGTGCCACCAGTGGGGACAGGGGGCGGGTATACAATGAGCAGTTCTTC
TRBV30	TRBJ2-7	TRBD1	-	CAWSKATGGSEQYF	TGTGCCTGGAGTAAAGCGACAGGGGGCAGCGAGCAGTACTTC
TRBV12-3/TRBV12-4	TRBJ2-1	TRBD1	-	CASSATGRSEFF	TGTGCCAGCAGTGCGACAGGGCGAAGCGAGTTCTTC
TRBV9	TRBJ1-2	TRBD1	-	CASSASGTGSNYGYTF	TGTGCCAGCAGCGCTTCCGGGACAGGGTCCAACTATGGCTACACCTTC
TRBV28	TRBJ1-4	-	-	CASSPGSGFGEKLFF	TGTGCCAGCAGTCCTGGCTCGGGTTTTGGTGAAAAACTGTTTTTT
TRBV28	TRBJ1-1	TRBD1	-	CASSLSSGTGAAAFF	TGTGCCAGCAGTTTATCCTCCGGGACAGGGGCCGCGGCTTTCTTT
TRBV19	TRBJ2-1	TRBD1	-	CASRQGASIREQFF	TGTGCCAGTCGACAGGGGGCTTCCATCCGGGAGCAGTTCTTC
TRBV3-1/TRBV3-2	TRBJ1-1	-	once	CASSQEVRGVGEAFF	TGTGCCAGCAGCCAAGAAGTCCGGGGGGTAGGTGAAGCTTTCTTT
TRBV6-5	TRBJ1-2	TRBD1	once	CASSSGQLAGGYTF	TGTGCCAGCAGTTCGGGACAGCTTGCGGGTGGCTACACCTTC
TRBV28	TRBJ1-5	-	-	CASTDTPSNQPQHF	TGTGCCAGCACCGATACACCTAGCAATCAGCCCCAGCATTTT
TRBV3-1/TRBV3-2	TRBJ1-6	TRBD1	-	CASSQMGQSNSPLHF	TGTGCCAGCAGCCAAATGGGACAGTCGAATTCACCCCTCCACTTT
TRBV29-1	TRBJ2-6	-	-	CSAEGGTGANVLTF	TGCAGCGCCGAGGGGGGGACCGGGGCCAACGTCCTGACTTTC
TRBV19	TRBJ2-7	TRBD1	-	CASSKSIGDRGYEQYF	TGTGCCAGTAGTAAGTCAATAGGGGACAGGGGCTACGAGCAGTACTTC
TRBV4-1	TRBJ2-5	TRBD2	-	CASSQRGGTSASQETQYF	TGCGCCAGCAGCCAACGCGGGGGGACTAGCGCCTCCCAAGAGACCCAGTACTTC
TRBV3-1/TRBV3-2	TRBJ1-4	-	-	CASSQASQGRGREKLFF	TGTGCCAGCAGCCAGGCTAGTCAGGGGAGGGGAAGGGAAAAACTGTTTTTT
TRBV19	TRBJ2-2	-	-	CASRIALATGELFF	TGTGCCAGTAGAATCGCACTAGCAACCGGGGAGCTGTTTTTT
TRBV27	TRBJ2-5	-	-	CASSSRWGKYQETQYF	TGTGCCAGCAGTTCCCGTTGGGGCAAGTACCAAGAGACCCAGTACTTC
TRBV5-4	TRBJ2-7	-	-	CASSLGTGAYEQYF	TGTGCCAGCAGCTTGGGGACTGGGGCCTACGAGCAGTACTTC
TRBV7-9	TRBJ2-3	TRBD1	-	CAIPPGQGDTQYF	TGTGCCATCCCTCCGGGACAGGGGGATACGCAGTATTTT
TRBV28	TRBJ1-1	TRBD1	-	CASSPLGDRENTEAFF	TGTGCCAGCAGTCCCCTCGGGGACAGGGAGAACACTGAAGCTTTCTTT
TRBV7-3	TRBJ2-1	-	-	CASSLTGGFNEQFF	TGTGCCAGCAGCTTAACCGGGGGTTTCAATGAGCAGTTCTTC
TRBV28	TRBJ2-7	-	-	CASSSGSHSYEQYF	TGTGCCAGCAGTTCCGGGTCACACTCCTACGAGCAGTACTTC
TRBV9	TRBJ1-2	TRBD1	-	CASSVAQGAASGYTF	TGTGCCAGCAGCGTAGCCCAGGGGGCGGCTAGTGGCTACACCTTC
TRBV6-1	TRBJ2-5	TRBD1	few	CASSEAGGWETQYF	TGTGCCAGCAGTGAAGCAGGGGGCTGGGAGACCCAGTACTTC
TRBV5-4	TRBJ2-4	TRBD2	-	CASSRSGSLAKNIQYF	TGTGCCAGCAGCCGCAGCGGGAGTCTAGCCAAAAACATTCAGTACTTC
TRBV7-2	TRBJ2-5	TRBD2	-	CASSSRDYPETQYF	TGTGCCAGCAGCTCCAGGGACTACCCAGAGACCCAGTACTTC
TRBV18	TRBJ2-7	TRBD1	-	CASSLGTGGPYEQYF	TGTGCCAGCTCACTTGGGACAGGGGGACCCTACGAGCAGTACTTC